This T cell receptor beta chain was recorded in a study of CD4 T cells in relation to SARS-CoV-2 and coronaviruses. About the research overall: After around 10 days of antigen culture, PBMC TCR beta CDR3s were sequenced. No peptide or an HIV-1 Nef peptide pool served as negative control. Study-wide points: Monoreactive clones expanded significantly more to SARS-CoV-2 than crossreactive clones did.

As to this clone: Its cognate antigen is unknown.

Before the COVID-19 pandemic, during about 2010-2018, CD4+ T cells were taken from unexposed donors. Isolation of CD4+ T cells took place after about 10 days in culture. Unexposed-donor CD4+ T cells were probed with SARS-CoV-2 S/N and four cold-coronavirus spikes, cells permitting. Measured with immunoSEQ multiplex PCR; TCRdb has only the in-frame clones, and not every one. The sample contains over 20,000 clones, about 81% of which appear only once. The germline V and J ends were trimmed by 0 bases and 2 bases, with 14 bases remaining between them. Germline V CDR1 and CDR2: MNHEY, SVGAGI. There are 16 residues in the CDR3.

The sequencing sample was made of CD4+ T cells from PBMCs, cultured in vitro. This sequence joins TRBV6-5 and TRBJ2-7, with D hard to call. The sequence was collected from a human donor in good health. The CDR3 DNA sequence: TGTGCCAGCAGTTACTCGAAGGACGCAGATACCTACGAGCAGTACTTC. This gives the protein CASSYSKDADTYEQYF.